These 3 T cell receptor beta chains share one sample of origin, sequenced in a study of blood T cell repertoires in COVID-19. Only in-frame clones appear in the TCRdb table, and some are missing; sequencing was by immunoSEQ multiplex PCR. This table has fewer than 40,000 clones, 70% to 90% appearing once. Sequenced: peripheral blood. The receptors here all came from a woman of 80 years or more with active or convalescent COVID-19.

Here the CDR3 DNA reads TGTGCCAGCAGTGAAGCGGGGGCCAGTTCACCCCTCCACTTT. Translated, it gives CASSEAGASSPLHF. The chain has TRBV6-1 and TRBJ1-6, with a weak D call TRBD1 (6 bases). Germline CDR1 reads MNHNS; CDR2 reads SASEGT. V gave up 0 bases and J gave up 9 bases, with 9 bases separating them. The CDR3 extends over 14 amino acids.

This chain joins TRBV19 and TRBJ1-2; tentative D call: TRBD1 (6 bases). Per the germline V gene, CDR1 is LNHDA and CDR2 is SQIVND (reference sequence). V was trimmed by 3 bases and J by 2 bases, leaving 16 bases between them. CDR3 length equals 16 residues. The CDR3 region has the DNA TGTGCCAGTAGTATGAACAGGGTCCCGTCAAACTATGGCTACACCTTC. It specifies CASSMNRVPSNYGYTF.

The chain is built from TRBV5-6 and TRBJ2-5; unclear D gene. V was clipped by 4 bases and J by 5 bases, with 9 bases between them. CDR1 is SGHDT and CDR2 is YYEEEE in the germline V gene. The CDR3 extends over 12 amino acids. The CDR3 loop reads CASSPLRETQYF. The CDR3 DNA follows: TGTGCCAGCAGCCCCCTGAGGGAGACCCAGTACTTC.